The T cell receptor (beta chain) under discussion was sequenced for a study of T cell repertoires in cytomegalovirus infection. About this clonotype: Its antigen remains unidentified. One junction end does not reproduce the germline sequence, and a read error may be involved.

From the reads, TCRdb called clonotypes with MiXCR, one entry per CDR3 protein. The profile covers a few hundred thousand distinct CDR3 sequences, with almost 40% appearing a single time and 48% taken by the ten largest. This specimen consisted of cultured PBMCs, obtained from culture after CMV antigen stimulation. This receptor was identified in a human donor in good health (CMV status not recorded). Some clones in this sample may be carry-over from other donors' samples.

The CDR3 coding sequence is TGTGCCAGAAGCTCACACCAGACAGGGGTTGGCACTGAAGCTTTCTTT. Encoded protein: CARSSHQTGVGTEAFF. The chain combines TRBV7-8 with TRBJ1-1; 8 positions match TRBD1. This CDR3 has 16 residues. Germline CDR1 reads SGHVS; CDR2 reads FQNEAQ.